This TCR beta chain stems from a study of cytomegalovirus exposure and HLA in healthy donors. Notes on the study in general: There were a few CMV-associated chains whose specificity for CMV antigens was confirmed in vitro.

Turning to this clone: Its antigen is unidentified.

Germline V gives CDR1 MNHEY, CDR2 SVGAGI. V lost 8 bases and J lost 6; bases outside the gene matches: 6. This CDR3 region has 13 residues. A multiplex PCR was run with 60 Vbeta primers and 13 Jbeta primers. Measured with immunoSEQ multiplex PCR; TCRdb has only the in-frame clones, and not every one. In the table there are around 140,000 clones, about four fifths of which are singletons. The clonotype was recovered from a man aged 35-49 years in good health and CMV-seronegative. The rearrangement links TRBV6-5 to TRBJ1-5; 8 bases match TRBD1. The sequencing sample was made of PBMCs. CDR3 loop: CASLQGASQPQHF. The CDR3 DNA sequence: TGTGCCAGCCTTCAGGGGGCGAGTCAGCCCCAGCATTTT.